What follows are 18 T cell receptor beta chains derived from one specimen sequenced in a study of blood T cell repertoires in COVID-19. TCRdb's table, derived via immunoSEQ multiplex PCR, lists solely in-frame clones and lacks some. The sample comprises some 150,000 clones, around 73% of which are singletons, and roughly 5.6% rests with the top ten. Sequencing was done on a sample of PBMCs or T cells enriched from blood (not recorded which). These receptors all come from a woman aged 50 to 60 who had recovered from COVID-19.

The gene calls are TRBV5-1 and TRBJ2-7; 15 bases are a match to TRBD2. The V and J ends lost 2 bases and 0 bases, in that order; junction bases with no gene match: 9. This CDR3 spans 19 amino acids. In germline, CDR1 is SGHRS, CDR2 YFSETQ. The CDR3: CASSFPGLAGGPSSYEQYF. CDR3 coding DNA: TGCGCCAGCAGCTTCCCGGGACTAGCGGGGGGTCCGAGCTCCTACGAGCAGTACTTC. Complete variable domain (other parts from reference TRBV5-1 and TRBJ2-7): KAGVTQTPRYLIKTRGQQVTLSCSPISGHRSVSWYQQTPGQGLQFLFEYFSETQRNKGNFPGRFSGRQFSNSRSEMNVSTLELGDSALYLCASSFPGLAGGPSSYEQYFGPGTRLTVT.

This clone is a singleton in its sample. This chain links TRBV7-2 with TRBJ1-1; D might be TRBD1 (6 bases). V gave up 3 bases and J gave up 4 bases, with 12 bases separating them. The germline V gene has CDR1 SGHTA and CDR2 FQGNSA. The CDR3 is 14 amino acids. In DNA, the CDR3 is TGTGCCAGCAGCTTCATACAAGGGGGCACTGAAGCTTTCTTT. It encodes CASSFIQGGTEAFF.

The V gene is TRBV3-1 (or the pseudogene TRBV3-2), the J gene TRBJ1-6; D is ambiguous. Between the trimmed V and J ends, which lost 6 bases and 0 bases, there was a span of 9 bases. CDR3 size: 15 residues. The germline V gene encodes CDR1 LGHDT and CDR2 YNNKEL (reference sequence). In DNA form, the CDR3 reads TGTGCCAGCAGACGGAGCGACTCCTATAATTCACCCCTCCACTTT. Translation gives CASRRSDSYNSPLHF.

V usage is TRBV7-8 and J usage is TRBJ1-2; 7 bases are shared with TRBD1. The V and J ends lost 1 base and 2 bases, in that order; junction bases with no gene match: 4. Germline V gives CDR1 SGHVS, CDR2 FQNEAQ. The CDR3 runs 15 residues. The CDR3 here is CASSLGSGGNYGYTF. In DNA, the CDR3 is TGTGCCAGCAGCTTAGGATCAGGGGGGAACTATGGCTACACCTTC.

CDR3 coding DNA: TGCAGCGCCGCCGGACAGGCCTACGAGCAGTACTTC. Residues: CSAAGQAYEQYF. V usage is TRBV29-1 and J usage is TRBJ2-7; 7 bases are shared with TRBD1. The V and J ends lost 7 bases and 2 bases, in that order; junction bases with no gene match: 5. The CDR3 has 12 amino acids. Germline CDR1 and CDR2: SQVTM and ANQGSEA.

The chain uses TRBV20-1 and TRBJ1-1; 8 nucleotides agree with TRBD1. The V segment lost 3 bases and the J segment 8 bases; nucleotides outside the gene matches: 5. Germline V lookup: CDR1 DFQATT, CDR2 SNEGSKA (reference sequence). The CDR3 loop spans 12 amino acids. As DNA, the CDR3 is TGCAGTGCTAGTAGGCAGGGGGCGGAAGCTTTCTTT. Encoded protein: CSASRQGAEAFF.

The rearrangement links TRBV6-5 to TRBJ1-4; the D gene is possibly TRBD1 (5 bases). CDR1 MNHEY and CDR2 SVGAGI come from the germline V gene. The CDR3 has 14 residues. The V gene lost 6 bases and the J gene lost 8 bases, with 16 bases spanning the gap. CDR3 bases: TGTGCCAGCAGGAACGGGGGACTTGTCGAAAAACTGTTTTTT. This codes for CASRNGGLVEKLFF.

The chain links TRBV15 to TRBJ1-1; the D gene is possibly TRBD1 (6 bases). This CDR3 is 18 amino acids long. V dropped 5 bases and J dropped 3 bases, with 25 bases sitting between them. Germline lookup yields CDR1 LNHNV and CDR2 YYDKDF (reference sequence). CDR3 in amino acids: CATSPPRGRRSYYTEAFF. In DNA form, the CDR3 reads TGTGCCACCAGCCCACCTAGGGGGAGAAGGAGTTACTACACTGAAGCTTTCTTT.

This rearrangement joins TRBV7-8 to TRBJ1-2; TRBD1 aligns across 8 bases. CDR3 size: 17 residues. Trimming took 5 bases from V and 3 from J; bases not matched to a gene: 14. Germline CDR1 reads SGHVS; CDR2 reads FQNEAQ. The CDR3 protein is CASSKARGLRHDYGYTF. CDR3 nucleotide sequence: TGTGCCAGCAGCAAAGCCAGGGGGCTTCGCCACGACTATGGCTACACCTTC. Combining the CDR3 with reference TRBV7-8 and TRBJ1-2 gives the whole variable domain GAGVSQSPRYKVAKRGQDVALRCDPISGHVSLFWYQQALGQGPEFLTYFQNEAQLDKSGLPSDRFFAERPEGSVSTLKIQRTQQEDSAVYLCASSKARGLRHDYGYTFGSGTRLTVV.

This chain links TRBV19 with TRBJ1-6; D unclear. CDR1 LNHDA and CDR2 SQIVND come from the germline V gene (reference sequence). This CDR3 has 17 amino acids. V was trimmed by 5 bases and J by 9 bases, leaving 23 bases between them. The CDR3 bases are TGTGCCAGTAGTCCGACTCGACTAAATATATATGGTTCACCCCTCCACTTT. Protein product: CASSPTRLNIYGSPLHF.

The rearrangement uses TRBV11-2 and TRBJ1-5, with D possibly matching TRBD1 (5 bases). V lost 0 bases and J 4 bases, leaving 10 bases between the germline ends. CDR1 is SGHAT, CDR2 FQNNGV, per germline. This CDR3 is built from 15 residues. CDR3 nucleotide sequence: TGTGCCAGCAGCTTAGATCCTAGGGGTAATCAGCCCCAGCATTTT. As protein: CASSLDPRGNQPQHF.

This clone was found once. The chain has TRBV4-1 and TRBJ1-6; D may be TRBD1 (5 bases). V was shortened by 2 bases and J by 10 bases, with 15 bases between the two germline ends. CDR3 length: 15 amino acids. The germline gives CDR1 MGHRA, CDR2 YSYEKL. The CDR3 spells CASSQLNGGKSPLHF. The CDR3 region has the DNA TGCGCCAGCAGCCAATTGAACGGGGGGAAGTCACCCCTCCACTTT.

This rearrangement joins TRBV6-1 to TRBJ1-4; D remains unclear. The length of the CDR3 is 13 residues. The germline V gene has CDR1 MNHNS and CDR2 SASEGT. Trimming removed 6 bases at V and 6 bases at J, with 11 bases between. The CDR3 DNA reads TGTGCCAGCAGCCTAGTGGCCGATGAAAAACTGTTTTTT. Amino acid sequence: CASSLVADEKLFF.

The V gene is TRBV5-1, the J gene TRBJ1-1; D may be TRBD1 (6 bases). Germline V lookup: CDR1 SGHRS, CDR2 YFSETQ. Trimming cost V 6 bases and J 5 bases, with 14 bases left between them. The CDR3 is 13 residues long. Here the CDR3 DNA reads TGCGCCAGCAACGGGGAGGGGGGAACTGAAGCTTTCTTT. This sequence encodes CASNGEGGTEAFF.

The CDR3 DNA reads as TGTGCCAGCAGCTCCTACAGGAGTAATGAAAAACTGTTTTTT. Translated: CASSSYRSNEKLFF. The chain combines TRBV7-2 with TRBJ1-4, with D possibly TRBD1 on 5 matching bases. The germline V gene encodes CDR1 SGHTA and CDR2 FQGNSA. This CDR3 has 14 amino acids. V was cut by 4 bases and J by 4 bases, with 10 bases left in between.

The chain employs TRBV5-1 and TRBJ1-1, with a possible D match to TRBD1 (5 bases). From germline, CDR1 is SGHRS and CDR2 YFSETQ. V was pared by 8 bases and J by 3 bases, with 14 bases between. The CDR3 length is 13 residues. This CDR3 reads CASQSRGDTEAFF. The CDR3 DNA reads TGCGCCAGTCAATCTAGGGGCGACACTGAAGCTTTCTTT.

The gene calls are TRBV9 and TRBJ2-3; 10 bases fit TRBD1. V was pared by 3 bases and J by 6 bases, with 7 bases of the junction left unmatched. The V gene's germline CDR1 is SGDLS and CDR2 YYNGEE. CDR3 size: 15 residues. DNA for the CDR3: TGTGCCAGCAGCGAGACAGGGGGCCCGGGGGATACGCAGTATTTT. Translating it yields CASSETGGPGDTQYF.

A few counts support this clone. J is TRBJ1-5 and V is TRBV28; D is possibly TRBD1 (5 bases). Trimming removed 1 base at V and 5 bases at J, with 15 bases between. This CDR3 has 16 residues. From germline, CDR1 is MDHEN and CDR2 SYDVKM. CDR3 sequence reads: CASSLYGGVGDQPQHF. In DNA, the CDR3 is TGTGCCAGCAGTTTATATGGAGGGGTTGGAGATCAGCCCCAGCATTTT.